This T cell receptor (beta chain) was retrieved from a study of liver allograft versus peripheral blood T cells (dated by TCRdb to the early 2020s). Context from the whole study: The study compared T cell receptor repertoires found within transplanted livers against repertoires in the peripheral blood of liver transplant recipients.

Sequenced on an Illumina MiSeq. TCRdb passed the public sequencing reads through fastp at Q25 and MiXCR, retaining productive beta sequences. Rows merge per CDR3 protein into single entries with the most common DNA and genes. This sample gives about 8,300 distinct CDR3 sequences in total; approximately 15% of them show up just once. The top ten hold 2.5% to 3% of the sample. Broad study findings and their caveats: T cell receptor repertoires inside liver allografts were reported to be different from the repertoires detected in peripheral blood.

This clonotype is assessed as medium-sized (0.01 to 0.1%). This receptor's antigen is unknown. Per-nucleotide qualities are absent, and no much larger clonotype sits a single base away. Compared with germline, V lacks 5 bases and J lacks 9 bases; bases without a gene match: 2. CDR1 and CDR2 are read off the germline V gene (reference sequence) as MNHEY and SMNVEV. Taken from cysteine to phenylalanine, the CDR3 has 13 residues. Only the CDR3 part of the read is kept: 39 bases, read in frame from the first base. The V and J genes are TRBV27 and TRBJ1-6; TRBD1 matches 9 bases in the middle. The source is a human patient who had a liver transplant. Where a transplant has occurred, the graft donor may have supplied some of the T cells. Here the CDR3 is given as CASSPGQGSPLHF. The bases read TGTGCCAGCAGTCCGGGACAGGGTTCACCCCTCCACTTT.